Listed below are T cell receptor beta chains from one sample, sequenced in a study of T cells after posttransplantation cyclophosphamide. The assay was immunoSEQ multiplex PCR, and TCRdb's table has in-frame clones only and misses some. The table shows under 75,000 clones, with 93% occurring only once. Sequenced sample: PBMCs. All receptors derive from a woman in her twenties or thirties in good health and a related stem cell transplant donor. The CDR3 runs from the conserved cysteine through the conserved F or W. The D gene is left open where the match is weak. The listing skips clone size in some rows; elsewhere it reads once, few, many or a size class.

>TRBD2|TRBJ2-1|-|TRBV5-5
CASSFRLAGGTYNEQFF
TGTGCCAGCAGTTTCCGGCTGGCGGGGGGAACCTACAATGAGCAGTTCTTC
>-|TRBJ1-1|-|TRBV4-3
CASSQQPGGATEAFF
TGCGCCAGCAGCCAGCAGCCGGGAGGGGCCACTGAAGCTTTCTTT
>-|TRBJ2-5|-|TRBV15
CAVGGETQYF
TGTGCCGTGGGTGGGGAGACCCAGTACTTC
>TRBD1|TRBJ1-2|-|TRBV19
CASTWTGEGYGYTF
TGTGCCAGTACCTGGACAGGGGAAGGGTATGGCTACACCTTC
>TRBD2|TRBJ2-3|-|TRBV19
CASSIPHSSGGADTQYF
TGTGCCAGTAGTATTCCCCATTCTAGCGGGGGGGCAGATACGCAGTATTTT
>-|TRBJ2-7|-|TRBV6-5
CASSKSPGREQYF
TGTGCCAGCAGCAAATCCCCGGGTCGCGAGCAGTACTTC
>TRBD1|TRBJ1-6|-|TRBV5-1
CASSLASDRGNSPLHF
TGCGCCAGCAGCTTGGCCTCTGACAGGGGGAATTCACCCCTCCACTTT
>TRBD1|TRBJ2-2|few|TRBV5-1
CASSLGQGHTGELFF
TGCGCCAGCAGCTTGGGACAGGGCCACACCGGGGAGCTGTTTTTT
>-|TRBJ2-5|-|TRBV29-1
CSAAIQRRETQYF
TGCAGCGCCGCCATCCAGAGGCGAGAGACCCAGTACTTC
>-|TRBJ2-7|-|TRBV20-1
CSAVDRYEQYF
TGCAGTGCTGTGGACCGCTACGAGCAGTACTTC
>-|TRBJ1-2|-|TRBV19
CASSITSGFYGYTF
TGTGCCAGTAGTATAACTTCAGGGTTCTATGGCTACACCTTC
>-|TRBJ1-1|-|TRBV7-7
CASSRVMNTEAFF
TGTGCCAGCAGCCGAGTAATGAACACTGAAGCTTTCTTT
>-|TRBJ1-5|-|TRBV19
CASSIGEGRSNQPQHF
TGTGCCAGTAGTATAGGGGAGGGGCGTAGCAATCAGCCCCAGCATTTT
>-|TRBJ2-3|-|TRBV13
CASSLVRGTDTQYF
TGTGCCAGCAGCTTAGTCCGGGGCACAGATACGCAGTATTTT
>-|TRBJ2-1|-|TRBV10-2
CASSTRPYNEQFF
TGCGCCAGCAGTACAAGACCCTACAATGAGCAGTTCTTC
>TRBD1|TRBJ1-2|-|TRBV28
CASSPPGQGAAYGYTF
TGTGCCAGCAGTCCTCCGGGACAGGGGGCCGCATATGGCTACACCTTC
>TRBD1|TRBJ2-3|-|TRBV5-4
CASSPRQGQRDTQYF
TGTGCCAGCAGCCCCCGACAGGGGCAAAGAGATACGCAGTATTTT
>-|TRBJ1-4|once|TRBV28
CASRIEGGTNEKLFF
TGTGCCAGCAGGATCGAGGGGGGAACTAATGAAAAACTGTTTTTT
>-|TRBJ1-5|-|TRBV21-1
CASSGTGANQPQHF
TGTGCCAGCAGCGGGACAGGCGCAAATCAGCCCCAGCATTTT
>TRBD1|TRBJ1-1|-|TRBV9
CASRAGGTMNTEAFF
TGTGCCAGCCGGGCAGGGGGGACGATGAACACTGAAGCTTTCTTT
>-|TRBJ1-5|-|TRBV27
CASSFGAGGQPQHF
TGTGCCAGCAGTTTTGGGGCGGGGGGTCAGCCCCAGCATTTT
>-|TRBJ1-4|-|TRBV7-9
CASSLRGQGKEKLFF
TGTGCCAGCAGCTTACGGGGGCAGGGAAAAGAAAAACTGTTTTTT
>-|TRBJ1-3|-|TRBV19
CASRPSSGNTIYF
TGTGCCAGCAGACCGAGCTCTGGAAACACCATATATTTT
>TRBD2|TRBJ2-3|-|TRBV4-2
CASSQTGLAEDTQYF
TGTGCCAGCAGCCAGACGGGACTAGCGGAGGATACGCAGTATTTT
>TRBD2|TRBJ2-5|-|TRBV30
CAWSAQRGGQETQYF
TGTGCCTGGAGTGCCCAGCGGGGGGGCCAAGAGACCCAGTACTTC
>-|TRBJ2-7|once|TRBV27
CASGRYEQYF
TGTGCCAGCGGAAGATACGAGCAGTACTTC
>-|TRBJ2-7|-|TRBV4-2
CASSLTPVLSYEQYF
TGTGCCAGCAGCCTAACACCAGTTCTCTCCTACGAGCAGTACTTC
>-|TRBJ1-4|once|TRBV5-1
CASSNTTGARKLFF
TGCGCCAGCAGCAACACAACTGGAGCCCGAAAACTGTTTTTT
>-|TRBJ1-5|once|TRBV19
CASSFGHFSNQPQHF
TGTGCCAGTAGTTTTGGGCACTTTAGCAATCAGCCCCAGCATTTT
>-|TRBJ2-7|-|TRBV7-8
CASSVRDGTYGQYF
TGTGCCAGCAGCGTCCGGGACGGGACCTACGGGCAGTACTTC
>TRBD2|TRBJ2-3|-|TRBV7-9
CASSFGTSDTQYF
TGTGCCAGCAGCTTCGGGACTAGCGATACGCAGTATTTT
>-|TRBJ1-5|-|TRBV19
CASSIAGGLGGQPQHF
TGTGCCAGTAGTATAGCCGGCGGATTGGGGGGTCAGCCCCAGCATTTT
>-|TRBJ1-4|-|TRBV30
CAWTAGAVEKLFF
TGTGCCTGGACAGCGGGGGCGGTTGAAAAACTGTTTTTT
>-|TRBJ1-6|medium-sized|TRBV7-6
CASSSDLVNSPLHF
TGTGCCAGCAGCTCGGACCTAGTTAATTCACCCCTCCACTTT
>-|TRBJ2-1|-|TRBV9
CASSVVGTWVGHEQFF
TGTGCCAGCAGCGTAGTCGGGACTTGGGTAGGCCATGAGCAGTTCTTC
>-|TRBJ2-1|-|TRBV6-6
CASSYRGGEQFF
TGTGCCAGCAGTTATAGGGGAGGTGAGCAGTTCTTC
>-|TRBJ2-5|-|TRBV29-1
CSVEVGETQYF
TGCAGCGTTGAAGTCGGGGAGACCCAGTACTTC
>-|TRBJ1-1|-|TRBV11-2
CASSLDRTRGAFF
TGTGCCAGCAGCTTAGACCGGACGCGGGGAGCTTTCTTT
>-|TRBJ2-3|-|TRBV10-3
CAISEYEATDTQYF
TGTGCCATCAGTGAGTACGAGGCGACAGATACGCAGTATTTT
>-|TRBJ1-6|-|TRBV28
CASSLEFRYNSPLHF
TGTGCCAGCAGTTTAGAATTTCGGTATAATTCACCCCTCCACTTT
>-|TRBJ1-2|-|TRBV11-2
CASSLNFGESRGYTF
TGTGCCAGCAGCTTAAATTTCGGGGAATCGCGGGGCTACACCTTC
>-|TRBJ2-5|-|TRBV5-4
CASSLGGVQETQYF
TGTGCCAGCAGCTTGGGGGGGGTACAAGAGACCCAGTACTTC
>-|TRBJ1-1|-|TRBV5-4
CASSPGGHMNTEAFF
TGTGCCAGCAGCCCGGGTGGACACATGAACACTGAAGCTTTCTTT
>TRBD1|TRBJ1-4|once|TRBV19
CASTRTGGNEKLFF
TGTGCCAGTACCCGGACAGGGGGTAATGAAAAACTGTTTTTT
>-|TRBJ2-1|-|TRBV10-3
CAISEAGSYNEQFF
TGTGCCATCAGTGAGGCAGGATCCTACAATGAGCAGTTCTTC